This TCR beta chain was captured in a study of T cell responses to AZD1222 COVID-19 vaccine (dated by TCRdb to 2020 to 2023). Regarding the complete study: AZD1222 recipients with second doses at about 4 weeks or about 12 weeks were pooled, because spike-specific TCR depth and breadth did not differ between schedules. Trial participants were enrolled by age into 18-55, 56-69 and 70-plus year subgroups, with around 150, 28 and 57 TCR-sequenced participants respectively. A total of just over 230 trial participants underwent TCR sequencing, of whom 207 received two doses of AZD1222 and roughly 25 received two doses of the MenACWY control vaccine. General study outcomes and caveats: A significant rise in spike-specific TCR breadth and depth was observed after two AZD1222 doses relative to day 0 and relative to MenACWY recipients. Only a handful of AZD1222 recipients were SARS-CoV-2 seropositive at baseline, limiting conclusions about previously exposed vaccinees. Most participants were white British and females outnumbered males, and the authors suggested that clonal diversity may have been underestimated. Nearly half of unique spike-specific TCRs reportedly recognized epitopes outside regions mutated in the B.1.351 and B.1.1.7 variants. In the small 56-69-year group, the increase in depth fell short of significance, most likely because of low power. No day 14 peak-response samples were available, so repertoires were characterized only after the peak T cell response. The whole spike protein was spanned by vaccine-associated CD4 TCRs, and dominant responses were seen in regions 160-218 and 743-854.

Concerning this clone itself: Its cognate antigen has yet to be identified. Per-base qualities were not stored, and no clone one base away is much larger.

Per the publication, the time point label means: baseline before first vaccination. Samples from vaccinated people were obtained from the UK trials COV001 and COV002, which included a single-blind randomized controlled phase 2/3 trial of AZD1222 (ChAdOx1 nCoV-19) in healthy adults. For TCRbeta chain sequencing, PBMC samples were collected from trial participants at day 0 and at day 28 after the second dose. CDR1 and CDR2 (LNHDA, SQIVND) derive from the germline V gene (reference sequence). A distance of 11 bases separates the germline ends of V and J, which lose 3 bases and 5 bases respectively. Taken from cysteine to phenylalanine, the CDR3 has 13 residues. CDR3 DNA is the only sequence kept; it has 39 bases, read in frame from the first base. The CDR3 regions of human TCRbeta chains were analyzed by immunosequencing. Regarding the original processing steps: TCRs in the repertoires were compared against a reference library of SARS-CoV-2-specific TCRs that had been generated with the MIRA antigen-specificity platform. Breadth was defined as the fraction of unique TCRs that were SARS-CoV-2-associated. Depth was defined as the fraction of total T cells that were SARS-CoV-2-associated. Using the MIRA data, each spike-specific TCR was assigned both to the spike region to which the TCR was reactive and to a CD4 or CD8 class. Log10-transformed breadth and depth values were compared by one-way ANOVA with Sidak's multiple comparisons tests. TCRdb limited this immuneACCESS table to in-frame rearrangements with V and J called. A share of clones is missing; checked studies link under half to unresolved V genes, and the rest is unexplained. D and trimming were read from the DNA, whereas the V and J calls and clone size are those reported in that table. In this sample the table shows 75,000 to 100,000 clones, nearly 90% of which occur a single time. 8.4% of the sample is held by the ten biggest clonotypes.

The chain employs TRBV19 and TRBJ2-7, with TRBD2 tentatively as D gene (5 bases match). The TCR sequence derives from an adult in good health. This specimen was peripheral blood, taken on day 0 of AZD1222 vaccination. The CDR3 amino acid sequence is: CASSMRTADEQYF. The sequenced DNA: TGTGCCAGTAGTATGCGGACTGCGGACGAGCAGTACTTC. The variable domain in full, with residues beyond the CDR3 obtained from the reference TRBV19 and TRBJ2-7 genes, is DGGITQSPKYLFRKEGQNVTLSCEQNLNHDAMYWYRQDPGQGLRLIYYSQIVNDFQKGDIAEGYSVSREKKESFPLTVTSAQKNPTAFYLCASSMRTADEQYFGPGTRLTVT.